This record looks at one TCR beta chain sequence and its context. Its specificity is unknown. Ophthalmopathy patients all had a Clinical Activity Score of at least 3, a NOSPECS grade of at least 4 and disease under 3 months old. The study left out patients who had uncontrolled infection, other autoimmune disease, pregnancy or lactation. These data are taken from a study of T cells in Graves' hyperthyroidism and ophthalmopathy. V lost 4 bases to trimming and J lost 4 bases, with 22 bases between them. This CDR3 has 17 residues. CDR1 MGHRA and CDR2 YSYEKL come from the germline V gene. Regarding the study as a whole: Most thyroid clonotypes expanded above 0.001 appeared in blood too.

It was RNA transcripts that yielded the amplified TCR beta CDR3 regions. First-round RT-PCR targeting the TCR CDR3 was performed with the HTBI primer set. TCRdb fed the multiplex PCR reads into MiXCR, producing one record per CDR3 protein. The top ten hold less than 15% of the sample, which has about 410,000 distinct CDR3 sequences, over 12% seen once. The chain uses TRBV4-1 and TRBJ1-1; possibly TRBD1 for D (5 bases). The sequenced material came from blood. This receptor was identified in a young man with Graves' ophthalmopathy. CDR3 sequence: CASSPVPQVRVGTEAFF. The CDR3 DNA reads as TGCGCCAGCAGCCCGGTCCCCCAAGTCAGGGTTGGCACTGAAGCTTTCTTT.